Listed here is a single T cell receptor beta chain. This record belongs to a study of blood T cell repertoires in COVID-19. Clones were read by immunoSEQ multiplex PCR, and TCRdb kept only the in-frame ones, dropping some. The sample holds more than 85,000 clones, around four fifths seen once. Germline V gene sequence: CDR1 SGHTA, CDR2 FQGNSA. With 2 bases clipped from V and 1 base from J, the junction kept 8 bases outside the gene matches. The CDR3 runs 17 residues. This receptor was taken from a woman aged 55-75 years with acute or convalescent COVID-19. V is TRBV7-2 and J is TRBJ1-3; TRBD1 matches 7 bases. Sequencing used peripheral blood. CDR3 DNA sequence: TGTGCCAGCAGCTTATCGCCGGGACAGACTTCTGGAAACACCATATATTTT. Its translation is CASSLSPGQTSGNTIYF.